This TCR beta chain was sequenced during a study of OX40 agonist ivuxolimab in advanced cancers. Study-level findings and limits: CD4+ and CD8+ blood T cells expanded clonally by week 6 at 0.1 to 3.0 mg/kg. Near-lowest levels of clonal expansion characterized partial responders at 0.1-3.0 mg/kg.

Clones were read by immunoSEQ multiplex PCR, and TCRdb kept only the in-frame ones, dropping some. The repertoire holds over 45,000 clones, with about four fifths as singletons. As regards this clone: The antigen is not known.

V lost 3 bases and J 7 bases, leaving 6 bases between the germline ends. The CDR3 spans 11 residues. CDR1 and CDR2 (germline): SNHLY, FYNNEI. Sequencing was performed on CD4+ or CD8+ T cells sorted from blood, taken in a trial of the OX40 agonist ivuxolimab. The rearrangement links TRBV2 to TRBJ1-1; D gene uncertain. The TCR was taken from an adult with an advanced solid tumor such as melanoma, head and neck, liver or kidney cancer. CDR3 DNA sequence: TGTGCCAGCAGTGAGTACAATGAAGCTTTCTTT. Amino acids: CASSEYNEAFF.